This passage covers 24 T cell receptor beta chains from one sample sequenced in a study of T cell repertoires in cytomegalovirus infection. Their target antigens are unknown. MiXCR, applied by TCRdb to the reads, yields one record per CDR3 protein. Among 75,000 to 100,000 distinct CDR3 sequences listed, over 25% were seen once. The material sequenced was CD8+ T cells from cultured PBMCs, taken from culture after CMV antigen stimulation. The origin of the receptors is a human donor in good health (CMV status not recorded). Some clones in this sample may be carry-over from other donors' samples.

The CDR3 loop is CASRLPVGGMNEQFF. The CDR3 coding sequence is TGTGCCAGCAGGCTCCCCGTGGGGGGCATGAATGAGCAGTTCTTC. The chain joins TRBV12-3 or TRBV12-4 to TRBJ2-1; D is perhaps TRBD1 or TRBD2 (6 bases each). Between the trimmed V and J ends, which lost 6 bases and 7 bases, there was a span of 19 bases. The CDR3 is 15 amino acids.

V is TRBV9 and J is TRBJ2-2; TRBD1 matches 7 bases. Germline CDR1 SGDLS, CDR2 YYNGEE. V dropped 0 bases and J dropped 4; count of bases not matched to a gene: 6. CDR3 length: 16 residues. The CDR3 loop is CASSVGIDRATGELFF. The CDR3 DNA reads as TGTGCCAGCAGCGTAGGGATCGACAGGGCCACCGGGGAGCTGTTTTTT.

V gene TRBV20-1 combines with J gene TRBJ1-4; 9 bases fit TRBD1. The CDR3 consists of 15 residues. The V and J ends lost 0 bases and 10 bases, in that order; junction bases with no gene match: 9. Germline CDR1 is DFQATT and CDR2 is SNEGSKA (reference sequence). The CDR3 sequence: CSARDLGQGIGKLFF. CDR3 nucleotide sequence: TGCAGTGCTAGAGATCTGGGACAGGGAATAGGAAAACTGTTTTTT.

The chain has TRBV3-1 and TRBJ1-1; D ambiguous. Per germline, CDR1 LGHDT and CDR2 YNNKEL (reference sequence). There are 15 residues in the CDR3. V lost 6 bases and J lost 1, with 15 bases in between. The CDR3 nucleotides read TGTGCCAGCAGTCGTAAGGTCGCGGGGAACACTGAAGCTTTCTTT. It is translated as CASSRKVAGNTEAFF.

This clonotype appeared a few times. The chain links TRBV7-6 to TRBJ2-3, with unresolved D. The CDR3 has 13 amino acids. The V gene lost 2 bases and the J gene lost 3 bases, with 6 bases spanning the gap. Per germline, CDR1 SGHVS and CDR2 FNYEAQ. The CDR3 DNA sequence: TGTGCCAGCAGCTTAATGGGGACAGATACGCAGTATTTT. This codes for CASSLMGTDTQYF.

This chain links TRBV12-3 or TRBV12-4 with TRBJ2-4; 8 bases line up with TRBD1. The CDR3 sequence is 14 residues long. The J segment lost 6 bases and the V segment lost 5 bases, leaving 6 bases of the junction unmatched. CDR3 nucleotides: TGTGCCAGCAGTCCAAGGACAGGGAGAAACATTCAGTACTTC. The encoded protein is CASSPRTGRNIQYF.

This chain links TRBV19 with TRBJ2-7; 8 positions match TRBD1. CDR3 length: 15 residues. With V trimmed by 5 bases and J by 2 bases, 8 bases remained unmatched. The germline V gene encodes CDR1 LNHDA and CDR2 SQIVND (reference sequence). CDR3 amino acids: CASSSSGGQAYEQYF. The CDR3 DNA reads TGTGCCAGTAGTTCATCAGGGGGCCAGGCCTACGAGCAGTACTTC.

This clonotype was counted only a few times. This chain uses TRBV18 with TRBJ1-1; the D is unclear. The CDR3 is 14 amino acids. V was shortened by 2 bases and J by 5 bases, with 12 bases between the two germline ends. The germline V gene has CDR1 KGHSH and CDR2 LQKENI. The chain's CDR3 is CASSPEGAVTEAFF. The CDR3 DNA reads TGTGCCAGCTCACCAGAGGGTGCGGTAACTGAAGCTTTCTTT. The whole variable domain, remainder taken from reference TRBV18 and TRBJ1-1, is NAGVMQNPRHLVRRRGQEARLRCSPMKGHSHVYWYRQLPEEGLKFMVYLQKENIIDESGMPKERFSAEFPKEGPSILRIQQVVRGDSAAYFCASSPEGAVTEAFFGQGTRLTVV.

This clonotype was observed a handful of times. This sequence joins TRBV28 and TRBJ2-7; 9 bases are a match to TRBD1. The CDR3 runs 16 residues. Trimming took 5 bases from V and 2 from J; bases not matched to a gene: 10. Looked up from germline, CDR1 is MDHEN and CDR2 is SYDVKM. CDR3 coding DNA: TGTGCCAGCAGTCCAATCGGGACAGGGAGCCCCTACGAGCAGTACTTC. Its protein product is CASSPIGTGSPYEQYF.

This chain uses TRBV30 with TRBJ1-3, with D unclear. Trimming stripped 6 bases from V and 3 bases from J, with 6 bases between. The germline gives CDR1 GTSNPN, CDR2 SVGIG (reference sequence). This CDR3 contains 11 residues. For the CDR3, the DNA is TGTGCCTGTCTTGGTGGAAACACCATATATTTT. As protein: CACLGGNTIYF.

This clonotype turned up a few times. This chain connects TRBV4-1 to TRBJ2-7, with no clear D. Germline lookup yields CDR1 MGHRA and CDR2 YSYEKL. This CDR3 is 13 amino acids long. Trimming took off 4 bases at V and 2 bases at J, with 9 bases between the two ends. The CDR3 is CASSPGSTYEQYF. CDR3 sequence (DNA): TGCGCCAGCAGCCCCGGTTCTACCTACGAGCAGTACTTC.

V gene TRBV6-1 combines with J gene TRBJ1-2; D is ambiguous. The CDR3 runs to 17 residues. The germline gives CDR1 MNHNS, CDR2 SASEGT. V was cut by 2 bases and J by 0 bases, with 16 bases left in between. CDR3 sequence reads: CASSEPVLRTANYGYTF. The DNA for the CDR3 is TGTGCCAGCAGTGAACCAGTACTCAGGACCGCTAACTATGGCTACACCTTC.

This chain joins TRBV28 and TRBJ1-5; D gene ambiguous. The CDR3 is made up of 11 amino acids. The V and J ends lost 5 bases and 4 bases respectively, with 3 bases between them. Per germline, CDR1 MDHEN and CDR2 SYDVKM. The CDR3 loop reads CASSRNQPQHF. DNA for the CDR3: TGTGCCAGCAGTCGTAATCAGCCCCAGCATTTT.

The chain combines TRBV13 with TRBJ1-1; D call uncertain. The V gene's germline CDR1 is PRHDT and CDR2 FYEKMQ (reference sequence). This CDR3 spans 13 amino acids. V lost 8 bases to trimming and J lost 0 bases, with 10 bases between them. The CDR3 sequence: CASGPKMNTEAFF. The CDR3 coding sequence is TGTGCCAGCGGACCGAAGATGAACACTGAAGCTTTCTTT. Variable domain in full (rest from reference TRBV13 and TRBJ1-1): AAGVIQSPRHLIKEKRETATLKCYPIPRHDTVYWYQQGPGQDPQFLISFYEKMQSDKGSIPDRFSAQQFSDYHSELNMSSLELGDSALYFCASGPKMNTEAFFGQGTRLTVV.

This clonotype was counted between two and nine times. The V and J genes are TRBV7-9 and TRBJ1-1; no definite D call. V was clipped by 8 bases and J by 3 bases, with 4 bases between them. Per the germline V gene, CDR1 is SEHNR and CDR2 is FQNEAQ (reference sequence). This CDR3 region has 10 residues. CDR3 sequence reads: CASLDTEAFF. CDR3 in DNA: TGTGCCAGCTTGGACACTGAAGCTTTCTTT.

As DNA, the CDR3 is TGTGCCAGCACCTCCGGGACTAGCGGTTACAATGAGCAGTTCTTC. Translating gives CASTSGTSGYNEQFF. The V and J genes are TRBV2 and TRBJ2-1; 11 bases agree with TRBD2. Looked up from germline, CDR1 is SNHLY and CDR2 is FYNNEI. J gave up 4 bases and V 7 bases, and 6 bases lay outside the gene matches. The CDR3 runs to 15 residues.

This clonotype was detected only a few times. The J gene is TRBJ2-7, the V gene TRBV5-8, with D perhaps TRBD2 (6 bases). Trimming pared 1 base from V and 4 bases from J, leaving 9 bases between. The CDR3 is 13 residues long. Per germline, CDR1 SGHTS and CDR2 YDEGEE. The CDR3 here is CASSLIRGYEQYF. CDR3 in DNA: TGTGCCAGCAGCTTGATTCGGGGGTACGAGCAGTACTTC. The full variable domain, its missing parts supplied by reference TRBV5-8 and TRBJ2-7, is EAGVTQSPTHLIKTRGQQATLRCSPISGHTSVYWYQQALGLGLQFLLWYDEGEERNRGNFPPRFSGRQFPNYSSELNVNALELEDSALYLCASSLIRGYEQYFGPGTRLTVT.

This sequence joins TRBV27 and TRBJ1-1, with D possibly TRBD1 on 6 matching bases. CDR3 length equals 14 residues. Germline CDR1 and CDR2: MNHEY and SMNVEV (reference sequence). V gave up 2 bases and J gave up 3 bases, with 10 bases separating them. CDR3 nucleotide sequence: TGTGCCAGCAGTTTAAGGGGGGCATACACTGAAGCTTTCTTT. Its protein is CASSLRGAYTEAFF.

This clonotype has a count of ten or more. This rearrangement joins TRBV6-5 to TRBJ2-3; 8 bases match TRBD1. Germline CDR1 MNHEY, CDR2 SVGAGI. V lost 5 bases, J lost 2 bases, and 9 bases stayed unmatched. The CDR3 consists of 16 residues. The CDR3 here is CASSSGQGIPTDTQYF. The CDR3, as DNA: TGTGCCAGCAGTAGCGGACAGGGAATCCCCACAGATACGCAGTATTTT.

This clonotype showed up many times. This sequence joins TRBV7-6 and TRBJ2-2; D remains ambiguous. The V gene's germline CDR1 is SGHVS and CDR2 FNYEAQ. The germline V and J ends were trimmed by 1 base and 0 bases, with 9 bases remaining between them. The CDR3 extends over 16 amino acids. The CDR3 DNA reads TGTGCCAGCAGCTTAGGGCAAGACGCGAACACCGGGGAGCTGTTTTTT. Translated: CASSLGQDANTGELFF.

CDR3 sequence: CASSSGLPITGELFF. DNA for the CDR3: TGTGCCAGCAGCTCGGGACTACCTATTACCGGGGAGCTGTTTTTT. The chain is built from TRBV6-6 and TRBJ2-2; 7 bases align to TRBD2. CDR3 size: 15 residues. Trimming took 6 bases from V and 5 from J; bases not matched to a gene: 9. CDR1 and CDR2 (germline): MNHNY, SVGAGI (reference sequence).

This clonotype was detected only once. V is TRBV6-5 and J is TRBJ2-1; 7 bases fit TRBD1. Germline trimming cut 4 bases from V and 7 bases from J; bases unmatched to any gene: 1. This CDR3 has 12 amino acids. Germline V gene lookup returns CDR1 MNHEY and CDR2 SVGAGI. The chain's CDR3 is CASSSQGNEQFF. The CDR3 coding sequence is TGTGCCAGCAGTTCACAGGGGAATGAGCAGTTCTTC.

The CDR3 coding sequence is TGTGCCAGTAGTATAGCCCCGGGGCCGATCGAAGCTTTCTTT. It yields the protein CASSIAPGPIEAFF. The J gene is TRBJ1-1, the V gene TRBV19; a weak D match, TRBD1 (5 bases). V lost 1 base to trimming and J lost 8 bases, with 14 bases between them. The CDR3 is 14 amino acids. The germline CDR1 and CDR2 sequences are LNHDA and SQIVND (reference sequence).

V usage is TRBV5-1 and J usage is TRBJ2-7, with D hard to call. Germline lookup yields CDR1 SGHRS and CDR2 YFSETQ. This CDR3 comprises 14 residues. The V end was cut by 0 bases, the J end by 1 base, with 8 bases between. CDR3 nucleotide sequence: TGCGCCAGCAGCTTGGTTCCAGCTTCCTACGAGCAGTACTTC. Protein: CASSLVPASYEQYF.